A single sample is the source of the 22 T cell receptor beta chains below, sequenced in a study of lymphopenia after photon versus proton radiotherapy. Assay: immunoSEQ multiplex PCR; the TCRdb copy retains only in-frame clones and omits some. The sample includes around 70,000 clones, 80% to 95% of them seen just once. Source: peripheral blood, taken from a patient treated with photon-based radiotherapy. The receptors were sampled from a woman in her forties with cholangiocarcinoma.

The rearrangement joins TRBV9 to TRBJ1-3; D not certain. The CDR3 is made up of 15 amino acids. V was shortened by 6 bases and J by 2 bases, with 15 bases between the two germline ends. Germline V CDR1 and CDR2: SGDLS, YYNGEE. As DNA, the CDR3 is TGTGCCAGCACCGGGTCAAACGCCACTGGAAACACCATATATTTT. Residues: CASTGSNATGNTIYF.

This chain uses TRBV9 with TRBJ2-1, with TRBD1 as a possible D gene (5 bases). The V end was cut by 1 base, the J end by 8 bases, with 13 bases between. Germline V gene lookup returns CDR1 SGDLS and CDR2 YYNGEE. The CDR3 contains 14 residues. The CDR3 DNA is TGTGCCAGCAGCGTAAGGGGTGAACAGGATGAGCAGTTCTTC. Encoded protein: CASSVRGEQDEQFF. Combining the CDR3 with reference TRBV9 and TRBJ2-1 gives the whole variable domain DSGVTQTPKHLITATGQRVTLRCSPRSGDLSVYWYQQSLDQGLQFLIQYYNGEERAKGNILERFSAQQFPDLHSELNLSSLELGDSALYFCASSVRGEQDEQFFGPGTRLTVL.

This rearrangement joins TRBV6-1 to TRBJ1-6; 7 bases are a match to TRBD1. Germline lookup yields CDR1 MNHNS and CDR2 SASEGT. This CDR3 is built from 15 residues. The V gene end was trimmed by 4 bases and the J gene end by 5 bases; junction bases not matched to a gene: 5. The CDR3 loop reads CASSARQGNNSPLHF. As DNA, the CDR3 is TGTGCCAGCAGTGCCCGACAGGGTAATAATTCACCCCTCCACTTT.

This clone occurred once. The chain carries TRBV7-2 and TRBJ1-1; D remains unclear. There are 15 residues in the CDR3. Germline CDR1 is SGHTA and CDR2 is FQGNSA. The CDR3 here is CASVRQVIMNTEAFF. DNA of the CDR3: TGTGCGAGCGTGAGGCAGGTCATAATGAACACTGAAGCTTTCTTT.

The CDR3 here is CASSLAAAGANEKLFF. As DNA, the CDR3 is TGTGCCAGCAGCTTAGCCGCCGCAGGGGCTAATGAAAAACTGTTTTTT. The J gene is TRBJ1-4, the V gene TRBV7-9; D might be TRBD1 (6 bases). V shed 0 bases and J shed 3 bases, with 11 bases lying between them. Germline V gene sequence: CDR1 SEHNR, CDR2 FQNEAQ (reference sequence). This CDR3 comprises 16 residues.

The chain employs TRBV11-2 and TRBJ1-1; no firm D call. The CDR3 loop spans 15 amino acids. V lost 0 bases and J lost 3, with 11 bases in between. Germline CDR1 and CDR2: SGHAT and FQNNGV. CDR3 DNA: TGTGCCAGCAGCTTAGAGGCTGGGATTTACACTGAAGCTTTCTTT. Its protein is CASSLEAGIYTEAFF.

V is TRBV28 and J is TRBJ1-6, with D possibly being TRBD1 (5 bases). V was shortened by 5 bases and J by 12 bases, with 14 bases between the two germline ends. This CDR3 spans 13 amino acids. Germline assignment: CDR1 MDHEN and CDR2 SYDVKM. CDR3 DNA sequence: TGTGCCAGCAGTGAGTCAGGGCAGAGACCCCTCCACTTT. Protein: CASSESGQRPLHF.

This chain connects TRBV29-1 to TRBJ1-2; 9 nucleotides agree with TRBD1. Germline lookup yields CDR1 SQVTM and CDR2 ANQGSEA. The CDR3 loop spans 16 amino acids. The junction had 12 bases not matched to a gene; V was cut back by 1 base and J by 6 bases. In DNA, the CDR3 is TGCAGCGTTGAAGCACAGGGACAGGGTGGTTGGGATGGCTACACCTTC. It yields the protein CSVEAQGQGGWDGYTF.

The chain uses TRBV7-2 and TRBJ1-1; D might be TRBD1 (5 bases). V dropped 1 base and J dropped 8 bases, with 14 bases sitting between them. The CDR3 runs to 14 residues. Germline-derived CDR1 and CDR2 are SGHTA and FQGNSA. The CDR3 DNA is TGTGCCAGCAGCTTAGACCAGGGTTCCAAGGAAGCTTTCTTT. Residues: CASSLDQGSKEAFF.

The rearrangement links TRBV7-9 to TRBJ2-2; 7 positions agree with TRBD2. Looked up from germline, CDR1 is SEHNR and CDR2 is FQNEAQ (reference sequence). The CDR3 has 15 residues. The CDR3 nucleotides read TGTGCACTACCCCGGGCTAGCGGGAACACCGGGGAGCTGTTTTTT. Protein product: CALPRASGNTGELFF.

The rearrangement uses TRBV5-6 and TRBJ1-5, with TRBD1 identical over 10 bases. Unmatched junction bases numbered 4, after V lost 4 bases and J lost 3 bases. Germline CDR1 is SGHDT and CDR2 is YYEEEE. CDR3 length: 15 residues. CDR3 nucleotides: TGTGCCAGCAGCCCCGGGACAGGGGACAATCAGCCCCAGCATTTT. It translates to CASSPGTGDNQPQHF.

The chain employs TRBV11-2 and TRBJ2-7, with 7 nucleotides matching TRBD2. J lost 7 bases, V lost 4 bases, and 13 bases had no gene match. CDR1 SGHAT and CDR2 FQNNGV come from the germline V gene. This CDR3 is built from 15 residues. CDR3 loop: CASSSPGTTSWEQYF. The CDR3 DNA reads TGTGCCAGCAGCTCACCCGGGACTACCTCGTGGGAGCAGTACTTC. The complete variable domain, with remaining parts taken from reference TRBV11-2 and TRBJ2-7, reads EAGVAQSPRYKIIEKRQSVAFWCNPISGHATLYWYQQILGQGPKLLIQFQNNGVVDDSQLPKDRFSAERLKGVDSTLKIQPAKLEDSAVYLCASSSPGTTSWEQYFGPGTRLTVT.

This chain joins TRBV19 and TRBJ1-2; D not certain. Germline CDR1 and CDR2: LNHDA and SQIVND (reference sequence). V was trimmed by 3 bases and J by 4 bases, leaving 9 bases between them. The CDR3 covers 13 residues. The CDR3 region has the DNA TGTGCCAGTAGTATGGTCCTTGTCTATGGCTACACCTTC. Protein: CASSMVLVYGYTF.

The table lists this clone with a count of one. The gene calls are TRBV6-5 and TRBJ1-1, with D tentatively TRBD1 (6 bases). Between the trimmed V and J ends, which lost 5 bases and 2 bases, there was a span of 15 bases. There are 15 residues in the CDR3. Germline loops: CDR1 MNHEY, CDR2 SVGAGI. Here the CDR3 reads CASSTRTATNTEAFF. The CDR3 nucleotides read TGTGCCAGCAGTACGCGGACAGCTACAAACACTGAAGCTTTCTTT.

The chain combines TRBV2 with TRBJ1-5; D unresolved. The CDR3 loop spans 14 amino acids. Germline V gene data show CDR1 as SNHLY and CDR2 as FYNNEI. V gave up 7 bases and J gave up 0 bases, with 10 bases separating them. CDR3 protein: CASTQDYSNQPQHF. The CDR3 bases are TGTGCCAGCACCCAGGACTATAGCAATCAGCCCCAGCATTTT.

V is TRBV29-1 and J is TRBJ1-1, with 7 bases matching TRBD1. Germline trimming cut 6 bases from V and 0 bases from J; bases unmatched to any gene: 10. The CDR3 spans 15 residues. Germline V gene data show CDR1 as SQVTM and CDR2 as ANQGSEA. In DNA form, the CDR3 reads TGCAGCGTCATCCGGACAGGCGCTATGAACACTGAAGCTTTCTTT. Its translation is CSVIRTGAMNTEAFF.

The CDR3 DNA reads as TGTGCCAGCAGTCTCAACCTAGCGGGAGTAACCGGGGAGCTGTTTTTT. Protein: CASSLNLAGVTGELFF. The chain carries TRBV28 and TRBJ2-2; 10 nucleotides align to TRBD2. Germline V gene sequence: CDR1 MDHEN, CDR2 SYDVKM. The ends lost 5 bases at V and 5 bases at J; junction bases unmatched: 8. This CDR3 comprises 16 residues.

This clone appeared a single time. The rearrangement uses TRBV7-3 and TRBJ2-2; D tentatively reads TRBD1 or TRBD2 (5 bases each). Per the germline V gene, CDR1 is SGHTA and CDR2 is FQGTGA. CDR3 length: 15 residues. V shed 5 bases and J shed 4 bases, with 14 bases lying between them. The CDR3 region has the DNA TGTGCCAGCAGCCGAGGGGCAGGACGCACCGGGGAGCTGTTTTTT. Encoded protein: CASSRGAGRTGELFF.

The chain carries TRBV6-5 and TRBJ1-2; D possibly corresponds to TRBD1 (6 bases). CDR1 is MNHEY and CDR2 is SVGAGI in the germline V gene. The CDR3 loop spans 15 amino acids. The V and J ends lost 5 bases and 4 bases respectively, with 17 bases between them. The DNA of the CDR3 is TGTGCCAGCAGTCCGACCACAGGGAGTCTCTATGGCTACACCTTC. This translates into CASSPTTGSLYGYTF.

The chain links TRBV6-5 to TRBJ1-1; 8 nucleotides line up with TRBD1. V lost 0 bases to trimming and J lost 10 bases; unmatched junction nucleotides: 10. The germline gives CDR1 MNHEY, CDR2 SVGAGI. The CDR3 is made up of 15 amino acids. CDR3 sequence reads: CASSYSPGGATPAFF. CDR3 nucleotides: TGTGCCAGCAGTTACTCGCCAGGGGGCGCAACCCCAGCTTTCTTT.

The genes are TRBV10-3 and TRBJ2-5; a weak D match, TRBD1 (6 bases). Germline CDR1 and CDR2: ENHRY and SYGVKD. Between the trimmed V and J ends, which lost 4 bases and 5 bases, there was a span of 8 bases. The CDR3 is made up of 12 amino acids. CDR3 in amino acids: CAISAQGETQYF. CDR3 DNA sequence: TGTGCCATCAGTGCCCAGGGGGAGACCCAGTACTTC.

Here the CDR3 reads CASRPPSSYEQYF. CDR3 sequence (DNA): TGCGCCAGCAGGCCTCCTTCTTCCTACGAGCAGTACTTC. The chain combines TRBV5-1 with TRBJ2-7; D gene uncertain. The CDR3 has 13 residues. CDR1 and CDR2 (germline): SGHRS, YFSETQ. Deletions cut 5 bases from V and 1 base from J, with 10 bases between.